The 15 T cell receptor beta chains listed next were all sequenced from one sample in a study of prognosis after radiotherapy for stage I lung cancer. With two-round multiplex PCR, TCR beta CDR3 sequences were amplified from genomic DNA. First-round PCR used primers specific to each TRBV and TRBJ gene. TCRdb reprocessed the multiplex PCR reads with MiXCR, giving one entry per CDR3 protein. The profile shows 31,000 or so distinct CDR3 sequences, approximately 46% of them singletons. The source was PBMCs, collected before or after stereotactic body radiation therapy (not recorded which). The source of these receptors is a donor of 50 years or more with non-small cell lung cancer.

This chain's CDR3 is CASSSLAGVNEQYF. The CDR3 DNA reads TGTGCCAGCAGCTCCCTAGCGGGAGTCAACGAGCAGTACTTC. The V gene is TRBV7-2, the J gene TRBJ2-7; 10 positions agree with TRBD2. Losses at the gene ends were 4 bases for V and 5 bases for J; bases not matched to a gene: 5. CDR1 is SGHTA and CDR2 is FQGNSA in the germline V gene. This CDR3 spans 14 amino acids.

This clonotype was recorded at least ten times. This rearrangement joins TRBV20-1 to TRBJ2-3; 7 bases align to TRBD2. CDR3 size: 13 residues. The V segment lost 6 bases and the J segment 0 bases; nucleotides outside the gene matches: 3. Germline V CDR1 and CDR2: DFQATT, SNEGSKA (reference sequence). The CDR3 DNA reads TGCAGTGCCCTTAGCGGGAGCACAGATACGCAGTATTTT. Translating it yields CSALSGSTDTQYF.

This clonotype was detected many times. This chain links TRBV11-2 with TRBJ2-3; D is perhaps TRBD1 (5 bases). This CDR3 has 15 amino acids. V was pared by 1 base and J by 4 bases, with 12 bases between. Germline V CDR1 and CDR2: SGHAT, FQNNGV. CDR3 residues: CASSLGQIAADTQYF. In DNA, the CDR3 is TGTGCCAGCAGCTTAGGACAGATCGCCGCAGATACGCAGTATTTT.

This clonotype appeared many times. This chain uses TRBV7-9 with TRBJ2-3; TRBD2 matches 11 bases. Germline V gene data show CDR1 as SEHNR and CDR2 as FQNEAQ (reference sequence). The CDR3 contains 16 residues. Losses at the gene ends were 3 bases for V and 1 base for J; bases not matched to a gene: 3. The CDR3 loop is CASSLNSGGGTDTQYF. CDR3 nucleotides: TGTGCCAGCAGCTTGAATAGCGGGGGGGGCACAGATACGCAGTATTTT.

The chain employs TRBV27 and TRBJ2-1; D may match TRBD1 or TRBD2 (5 bases each). V lost 1 base and J lost 8, with 21 bases in between. The CDR3 loop spans 17 amino acids. Germline lookup yields CDR1 MNHEY and CDR2 SMNVEV (reference sequence). The CDR3 bases are TGTGCCAGCAGTTTATATACCGGGACCACCTACCTCGATGAGCAGTTCTTC. Its translation is CASSLYTGTTYLDEQFF.

This clonotype turned up a few times. The rearrangement uses TRBV30 and TRBJ1-2, with 7 bases that match TRBD1. V lost 1 base, J lost 2 bases, and 4 bases stayed unmatched. Germline-derived CDR1 and CDR2 are GTSNPN and SVGIG (reference sequence). CDR3 length: 14 residues. CDR3 amino acids: CAWSDRTGNYGYTF. The DNA of the CDR3 is TGTGCCTGGAGTGATCGGACAGGCAACTATGGCTACACCTTC.

This clonotype was counted ten times or more. The rearrangement links TRBV11-1 to TRBJ2-7; D uncertain. V lost 3 bases, J lost 2 bases, and 11 bases lay in between. Looked up from germline, CDR1 is SGHAT and CDR2 is FQDESV (reference sequence). The CDR3 is 14 residues long. The CDR3 is CASSFVAGTYEQYF. The DNA for the CDR3 is TGTGCCAGCAGCTTTGTTGCTGGTACCTACGAGCAGTACTTC.

This clonotype has ten or more counts. The chain employs TRBV4-1 and TRBJ1-2; no clear D gene. Germline-derived CDR1 and CDR2 are MGHRA and YSYEKL. The CDR3 is made up of 15 amino acids. Deletions cut 4 bases from V and 0 bases from J, with 12 bases between. In DNA form, the CDR3 reads TGCGCCAGCAGCCCCATGGCTGTGGCTAACTATGGCTACACCTTC. This sequence encodes CASSPMAVANYGYTF.

This clonotype was seen ten or more times. CDR3 bases: TGTGCCTGGAGTCCCCCGGGACAGCATAATGAAAAACTGTTTTTT. This gives the protein CAWSPPGQHNEKLFF. The chain combines TRBV30 with TRBJ1-4; 7 bases line up with TRBD1. Germline assignment: CDR1 GTSNPN and CDR2 SVGIG (reference sequence). The ends lost 2 bases at V and 4 bases at J; junction bases unmatched: 7. The CDR3 sequence is 15 residues long.

This clonotype was detected ten times or more. This rearrangement joins TRBV27 to TRBJ2-7; 11 bases map to TRBD1. In germline, CDR1 is MNHEY, CDR2 SMNVEV (reference sequence). The CDR3 extends over 15 amino acids. V shed 4 bases, J shed 3 bases, and the junction held 5 bases outside the gene matches. This CDR3 reads CASSWSGTGGYEQYF. In nucleotides, the CDR3 is TGTGCCAGCAGTTGGTCCGGGACAGGGGGCTACGAGCAGTACTTC.

This clonotype has a count of ten or more. The V gene is TRBV5-1, the J gene TRBJ2-6; D possibly uses TRBD1 or TRBD2 (6 bases each). The V end lost 0 bases, the J end lost 4 bases, and 11 bases lay between the germline ends. The germline CDR1 and CDR2 sequences are SGHRS and YFSETQ. The CDR3 consists of 16 residues. The CDR3 is CASSLDPGAGANVLTF. The CDR3 DNA reads as TGCGCCAGCAGCTTGGACCCGGGGGCCGGGGCCAACGTCCTGACTTTC.

This clonotype has a single count. The V call is TRBV6-1, the J call TRBJ2-3; 10 bases align to TRBD2. CDR1 is MNHNS and CDR2 is SASEGT in the germline V gene. Trimming at V came to 7 bases and at J to 7 bases, leaving 11 bases not matched to a gene. This CDR3 region has 15 residues. As DNA, the CDR3 is TGTGCCAGCATTTTAAGCGGGAGGGAAAGCTATACGCAGTATTTT. This encodes CASILSGRESYTQYF.

With regard to this clonotype: This CDR3 fails to terminate in the conserved phenylalanine or tryptophan, so it likely reflects a read error. The V call is TRBV18, the J call TRBJ2-4; TRBD1 matches at 9 bases. The end of the DNA aligns better with TRBJ2-5, so the J call may be wrong. From germline, CDR1 is KGHSH and CDR2 LQKENI. This CDR3 is built from 15 residues. Here the CDR3 reads CASSLGQGSRETQYS. The CDR3 DNA follows: TGTGCCAGCTCACTGGGACAGGGTTCCCGGGAGACCCAGTACTCC.

This clonotype was seen repeatedly, ten times or more. V and J are TRBV11-1 and TRBJ2-1, with D possibly matching TRBD2 (5 bases). Trimming cost V 5 bases and J 9 bases, with 11 bases left between them. The CDR3 is made up of 12 amino acids. Germline V gene lookup returns CDR1 SGHAT and CDR2 FQDESV (reference sequence). For the CDR3, the DNA is TGTGCCAGCAGCACACTAGAGGGTGAGCAGTTCTTC. It specifies CASSTLEGEQFF.

This clonotype has a count of ten or more. This chain joins TRBV29-1 and TRBJ2-3, with D possibly matching TRBD1 (6 bases). The germline gives CDR1 SQVTM, CDR2 ANQGSEA. The CDR3 is made up of 12 amino acids. Trimming shortened V by 7 bases and J by 4 bases, and 12 bases separated the two germline ends. CDR3 region: CSANRVSDTQYF. The CDR3 DNA reads TGCAGCGCGAACAGGGTGTCAGATACGCAGTATTTT.